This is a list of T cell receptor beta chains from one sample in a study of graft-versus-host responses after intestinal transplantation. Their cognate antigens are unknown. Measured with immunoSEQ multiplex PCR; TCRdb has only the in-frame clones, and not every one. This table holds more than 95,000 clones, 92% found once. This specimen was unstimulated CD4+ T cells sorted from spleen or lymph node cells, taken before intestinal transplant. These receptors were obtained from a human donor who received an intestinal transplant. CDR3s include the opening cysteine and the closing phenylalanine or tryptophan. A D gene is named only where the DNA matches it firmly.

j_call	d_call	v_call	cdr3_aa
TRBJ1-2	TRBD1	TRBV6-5	CASSYLGQGANYGYTF
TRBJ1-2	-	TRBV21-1	CASSKTGGNRSNYGYTF
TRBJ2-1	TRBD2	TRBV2	CASTGTSNPDHPREQFF
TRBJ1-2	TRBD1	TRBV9	CASSGGQGMIGGYTF
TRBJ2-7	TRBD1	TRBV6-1	CASSERTGTYEQYF
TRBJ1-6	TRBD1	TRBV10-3	CAISVTGSDSPLHF
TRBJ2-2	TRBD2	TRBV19	CASKASGNTGELFF
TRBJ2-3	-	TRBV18	CASSRNSGADTQYF
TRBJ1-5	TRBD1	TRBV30	CAWARGQSNQPQHF
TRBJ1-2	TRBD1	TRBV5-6	CASSLQRRTGGGWYGYTF